The entry below describes one TCR beta chain. TCRdb analysed the 5' RACE reads with MiXCR anew, one entry per CDR3 protein. The profile shows 250,000 to 350,000 distinct CDR3 sequences, more than 13% of them singletons. The data derive from a study of T-cell memory formation after mild COVID-19. The CDR3 consists of 13 residues. Trimming pared 5 bases from V and 4 bases from J, leaving 9 bases between. The TCR comes from a man between 18 and 35 years old who had mild COVID-19 (a few samples of this study predate the infection). Cell type and time point are not known. Sequencing was carried out using PBMCs or a T cell subset sorted from them (not recorded which). The rearrangement uses TRBV12-3 or TRBV12-4 and TRBJ1-5; D is unresolved. The CDR3 reads CASSTIENQPQHF. The CDR3, as DNA: TGTGCCAGCAGTACTATAGAGAATCAGCCCCAGCATTTT.